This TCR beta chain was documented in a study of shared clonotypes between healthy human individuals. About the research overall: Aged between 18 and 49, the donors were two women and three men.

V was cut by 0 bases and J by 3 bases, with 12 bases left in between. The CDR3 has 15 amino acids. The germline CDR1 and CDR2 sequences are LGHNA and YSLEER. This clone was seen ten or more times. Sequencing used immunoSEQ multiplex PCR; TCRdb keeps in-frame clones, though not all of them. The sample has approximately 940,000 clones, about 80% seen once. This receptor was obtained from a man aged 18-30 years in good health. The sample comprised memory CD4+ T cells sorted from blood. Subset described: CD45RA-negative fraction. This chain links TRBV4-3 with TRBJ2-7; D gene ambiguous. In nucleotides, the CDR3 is TGCGCCAGCAGCCAAGACGTCGCAGCCTTCTACGAGCAGTACTTC. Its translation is CASSQDVAAFYEQYF.